This T cell receptor beta chain was sequenced during a study of T cells in Graves' hyperthyroidism and ophthalmopathy. The TCR beta CDR3 regions underwent amplification using RNA transcripts as the source. TCR CDR3 underwent first-round RT-PCR with the HTBI primer set. MiXCR, applied by TCRdb to the multiplex PCR reads, yields one record per CDR3 protein. The data show 250,000 or so distinct CDR3 sequences, nearly 15% seen once. With a duration under 2 months, the hyperthyroidism was newly diagnosed in patients aged 18 to 65. Based on clinical symptoms, serum thyroxine and TRAb, thyroid ultrasound and orbital computed tomography, diagnoses were reached. CDR1 and CDR2 from the germline V gene are MNHNS and SASEGT. CDR3 length: 14 amino acids. V lost 8 bases and J 5 bases, leaving 15 bases between the germline ends.

The V and J genes are TRBV6-1 and TRBJ2-2; tentative D call: TRBD2 (7 bases). Sequencing was performed on blood. This receptor was taken from a woman aged 45-59 years with Graves' hyperthyroidism that later progressed to Graves' ophthalmopathy. CDR3 region: CASGDGGATGELFF. In DNA, the CDR3 is TGTGCCAGCGGGGATGGGGGGGCGACCGGGGAGCTGTTTTTT.